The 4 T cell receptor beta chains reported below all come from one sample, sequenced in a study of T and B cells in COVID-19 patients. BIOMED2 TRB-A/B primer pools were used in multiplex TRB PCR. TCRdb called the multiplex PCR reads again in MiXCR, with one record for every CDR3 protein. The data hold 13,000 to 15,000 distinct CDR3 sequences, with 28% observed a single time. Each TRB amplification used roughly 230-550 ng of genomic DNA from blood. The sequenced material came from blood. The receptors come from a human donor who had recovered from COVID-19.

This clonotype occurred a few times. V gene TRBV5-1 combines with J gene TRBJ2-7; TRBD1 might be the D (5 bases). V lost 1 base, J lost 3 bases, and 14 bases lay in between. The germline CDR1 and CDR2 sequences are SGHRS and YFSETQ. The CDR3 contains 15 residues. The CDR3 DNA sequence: TGCGCCAGCAGCTTGTATGGGGCCGACGGCTACGAGCAGTACTTC. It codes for CASSLYGADGYEQYF.

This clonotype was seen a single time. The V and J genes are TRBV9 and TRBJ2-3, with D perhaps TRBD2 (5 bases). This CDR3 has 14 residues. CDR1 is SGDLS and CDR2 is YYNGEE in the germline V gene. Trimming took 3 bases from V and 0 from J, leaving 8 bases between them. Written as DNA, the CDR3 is TGTGCCAGCAGCGCCAGCGGAAGCACAGATACGCAGTATTTT. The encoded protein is CASSASGSTDTQYF.

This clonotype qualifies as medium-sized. CDR3 in DNA: TGTGCCAGCGGGAACACCGGGGAGCTGTTTTTT. Translated, it gives CASGNTGELFF. The chain recombines TRBV6-5 with TRBJ2-2; D unclear. The CDR3 is made up of 11 amino acids. The germline V gene encodes CDR1 MNHEY and CDR2 SVGAGI. V was cut by 8 bases and J by 1 base, with 2 bases left in between.

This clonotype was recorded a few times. The CDR3 protein is CATSQKGAGQPQHF. For the CDR3, the DNA is TGTGCCACCTCGCAGAAGGGGGCGGGTCAGCCCCAGCATTTT. V and J are TRBV15 and TRBJ1-5, with 7 positions matching TRBD1. The CDR3 runs 14 residues. After removal of 8 bases from V and 6 bases from J, the junction contained 10 bases not matched to a gene. Germline V gene lookup returns CDR1 LNHNV and CDR2 YYDKDF (reference sequence).